One sample yielded the 23 T cell receptor beta chains listed below, sequenced in a study of blood T cells in healthy people across ages (dated by TCRdb to the mid-2010s). The library was made by 5' RACE. A second PCR of about 7 to 12 cycles was run with a J-beta primer mix and a sample-barcoded 5' primer. Using fastp trimming at Q25 and MiXCR clonotype assembly, TCRdb reanalyzed the public sequencing data and kept in-frame beta chains. Rows with a matching CDR3 protein are joined into one entry that keeps the most common DNA and genes. The sample table lists approximately 2,000,000 distinct CDR3 sequences, approximately 40% of them with a count of one. Roughly 23% of the sample is held by the ten biggest clonotypes. The sample comprised blood. The receptors come from a human donor in good health.

V is TRBV7-2 and J is TRBJ1-1; D gene uncertain. Trimming stripped 2 bases from V and 1 base from J, with 11 bases between. Germline V lookup: CDR1 SGHTA, CDR2 FQGNSA. The CDR3 has 15 residues. The CDR3 nucleotides are TGTGCCAGCAGCTTACTCCGGGTCTCGAACACTGAAGCTTTCTTT. Its translation is CASSLLRVSNTEAFF.

This clonotype turned up a few times. The chain carries TRBV20-1 and TRBJ2-7, with D unresolved. The germline V gene has CDR1 DFQATT and CDR2 SNEGSKA (reference sequence). Trimming removed 6 bases from V and 7 bases from J, with 19 bases in between. The CDR3 contains 13 residues. CDR3 DNA: TGCAGTGCAGAAATGTGGGCGACGAGGGAGCAGTACTTC. Protein sequence: CSAEMWATREQYF.

This clonotype was observed a few times. The chain uses TRBV12-3 or TRBV12-4 and TRBJ2-7, with 7 bases that match TRBD1. V was clipped by 3 bases and J by 2 bases; unmatched bases: 10. This CDR3 comprises 16 residues. The CDR3 DNA is TGTGCCAGCAGTTTTGTTCCCGGGACAGCGGCCTACGAGCAGTACTTC. Translated, it gives CASSFVPGTAAYEQYF.

This chain links TRBV27 with TRBJ2-5, with D unclear. Germline V lookup: CDR1 MNHEY, CDR2 SMNVEV (reference sequence). The CDR3 loop spans 15 amino acids. Deletions cut 1 base from V and 0 bases from J, with 9 bases between. In DNA, the CDR3 is TGTGCCAGCAGTTTATTTGGGTTACACCAAGAGACCCAGTACTTC. It specifies CASSLFGLHQETQYF.

This clonotype has a handful of counts. V and J are TRBV7-3 and TRBJ2-4; tentatively, D is TRBD1 or TRBD2 (6 bases each). V lost 5 bases, J lost 13 bases, and 27 bases lay in between. Germline CDR1 SGHTA, CDR2 FQGTGA. The CDR3 covers 16 residues. The CDR3 sequence is CASSPRGPLTYNEQYF. As DNA, the CDR3 is TGTGCCAGCAGCCCCCGGGGGCCCTTAACCTACAATGAGCAGTACTTC.

This sequence joins TRBV5-1 and TRBJ2-5; D might be TRBD2 (7 bases). The CDR3 sequence is 15 residues long. Germline assignment: CDR1 SGHRS and CDR2 YFSETQ. V lost 6 bases and J 5 bases, leaving 20 bases between the germline ends. The CDR3 reads CASTVLRGAGETQYF. The CDR3 DNA reads as TGCGCCAGCACCGTTCTTCGGGGGGCAGGGGAGACCCAGTACTTC.

V is TRBV20-1 and J is TRBJ2-7; the match to TRBD1 covers 8 bases. The J segment lost 5 bases and the V segment lost 6 bases, leaving 12 bases of the junction unmatched. The CDR3 contains 14 residues. Germline V gives CDR1 DFQATT, CDR2 SNEGSKA (reference sequence). The CDR3 DNA sequence: TGCAGTGCGCCTTCTGGACAGGGTGGAGACGAGCAGTACTTC. This sequence encodes CSAPSGQGGDEQYF.

On this clonotype itself: A much larger clone differs by one base, so this may be a read error. The chain carries TRBV28 and TRBJ2-2; D might be TRBD2 (5 bases). This CDR3 comprises 11 residues. Germline V gene sequence: CDR1 MDHEN, CDR2 SYDVKM. CDR3 residues: CASIATGKLFF. CDR3 nucleotides: TGTGCCTCAATCGCTACCGGGAAGCTGTTTTTT.

The chain carries TRBV24-1 and TRBJ2-1, with D possibly matching TRBD2 (7 bases). Trimming cost V 8 bases and J 2 bases, with 12 bases left between them. The CDR3 contains 14 residues. The V gene's germline CDR1 is KGHDR and CDR2 SFDVKD. CDR3 nucleotide sequence: TGTGCCACCAAGGGGGGGGAAACCTACAATGAGCAGTTCTTC. Amino acid sequence: CATKGGETYNEQFF.

The chain joins TRBV12-3 or TRBV12-4 to TRBJ2-5, with D perhaps matching TRBD1 (6 bases). The J call may not be correct, given that the DNA end is closer to TRBJ2-7. The CDR3 loop spans 14 amino acids. Here the CDR3 DNA reads TGTGCCAGCAGGACAGGATTCCTTAACAACGAGCAGTACTTC. Protein product: CASRTGFLNNEQYF.

This clonotype was counted at least ten times. The chain employs TRBV27 and TRBJ2-1, with 9 positions matching TRBD1. The CDR3 runs to 15 residues. Germline loops: CDR1 MNHEY, CDR2 SMNVEV (reference sequence). J was trimmed by 5 bases and V by 0 bases; bases with no gene match: 2. CDR3 residues: CASSLSTGGNNEQFF. Written as DNA, the CDR3 is TGTGCCAGCAGTTTATCTACAGGGGGCAACAATGAGCAGTTCTTC.

This clonotype was observed a handful of times. V and J are TRBV11-1 and TRBJ1-4; D may be TRBD1 (5 bases). The CDR3 totals 14 residues. V was clipped by 6 bases and J by 10 bases, with 18 bases between them. From germline, CDR1 is SGHAT and CDR2 FQDESV (reference sequence). The CDR3 loop is CASRSRLQRGKLFF. CDR3 nucleotide sequence: TGTGCCAGCAGAAGCCGACTACAAAGGGGAAAACTGTTTTTT.

The chain employs TRBV10-3 and TRBJ2-1; 7 nucleotides match TRBD2. J lost 4 bases, V lost 4 bases, and 4 bases had no gene match. CDR3 length: 14 amino acids. Germline-derived CDR1 and CDR2 are ENHRY and SYGVKD. CDR3 bases: TGTGCCATCAGTGGACTAGCAGAGTACAATGAGCAGTTCTTC. Encoded protein: CAISGLAEYNEQFF.

The V gene is TRBV7-2, the J gene TRBJ2-1, with 7 bases aligning to TRBD2. The V and J ends lost 1 base and 14 bases, in that order; junction bases with no gene match: 5. The V gene's germline CDR1 is SGHTA and CDR2 FQGNSA. The CDR3 is 12 residues long. This CDR3 reads CASSLVGGEEFF. The CDR3 DNA follows: TGTGCCAGCAGCTTAGTTGGGGGGGAGGAGTTCTTC.

This rearrangement joins TRBV6-6 to TRBJ1-4; 7 nucleotides align to TRBD1. Trimming removed 6 bases from V and 8 bases from J; junction bases left unmatched: 12. Germline V lookup: CDR1 MNHNY, CDR2 SVGAGI (reference sequence). The CDR3 is 15 residues long. The CDR3 loop reads CASRPGQEGNEKLFF. The CDR3 DNA sequence: TGTGCCAGCAGACCCGGACAGGAAGGAAACGAAAAACTGTTTTTT.

The V gene is TRBV7-3, the J gene TRBJ2-3, with D possibly matching TRBD1 (6 bases). The J call may be incorrect, as the DNA end agrees better with TRBJ1-5. The V gene's germline CDR1 is SGHTA and CDR2 FQGTGA. This CDR3 contains 15 residues. CDR3 in DNA: TGTGCCAGCAGCATTGACAGGCACAACACAGATACGCAGCATTTT. This sequence encodes CASSIDRHNTDTQHF.

In regard to this clonotype: Just one base apart from a much larger clone, this may be a read error. This sequence joins TRBV10-3 and TRBJ2-2; possibly TRBD2 for D (5 bases). The V gene's germline CDR1 is ENHRY and CDR2 SYGVKD. This CDR3 contains 14 residues. CDR3 DNA sequence: TGTGTCACCCTACTAGGGCTCGACACCGGGGAGCTGTTTTTT. The encoded protein is CVTLLGLDTGELFF.

This sequence joins TRBV15 and TRBJ2-3, with D perhaps TRBD1 or TRBD2 (6 bases each). CDR1 is LNHNV and CDR2 is YYDKDF in the germline V gene (reference sequence). V was shortened by 5 bases and J by 8 bases, with 11 bases between the two germline ends. There are 12 residues in the CDR3. Here the CDR3 reads CATSFEGGTQYF. The CDR3 nucleotides read TGTGCCACCAGCTTCGAGGGGGGTACGCAGTATTTT. The full variable domain, rest sourced from reference TRBV15 and TRBJ2-3, is DAMVIQNPRYQVTQFGKPVTLSCSQTLNHNVMYWYQQKSSQAPKLLFHYYDKDFNNEADTPDNFQSRRPNTSFCFLDIRSPGLGDTAMYLCATSFEGGTQYFGPGTRLTVL.

Comments on this clonotype: Relative to the germline gene, one junction end is altered; a read error may explain this. The chain uses TRBV12-3 or TRBV12-4 and TRBJ2-3, with 13 bases identical to TRBD2. The CDR3 is made up of 18 amino acids. CDR3: CASSFQPRLAGGTDAQYF. The CDR3, as DNA: TGTGCCAGCAGTTTCCAACCTCGACTAGCGGGGGGTACAGATGCGCAGTATTTT.

This clonotype came up a few times. The chain links TRBV2 to TRBJ1-5; 7 bases align to TRBD1. Germline-derived CDR1 and CDR2 are SNHLY and FYNNEI. Trimming removed 4 bases from V and 10 bases from J; junction bases left unmatched: 10. The CDR3 has 14 amino acids. This chain's CDR3 is CASSGDSQVSPQHF. The CDR3 DNA is TGTGCCAGCAGTGGGGACAGTCAAGTGTCACCCCAGCATTTT.

V gene TRBV29-1 combines with J gene TRBJ2-7; the match to TRBD2 covers 8 bases. The trim removed 7 bases at V and 7 bases at J, leaving 12 bases unmatched. The CDR3 runs 13 residues. Germline lookup yields CDR1 SQVTM and CDR2 ANQGSEA. CDR3 loop: CSGWTTTGGEQYF. CDR3 bases: TGCAGCGGATGGACCACTACGGGGGGGGAGCAGTACTTC.

This clonotype has more than one count but fewer than ten. The gene calls are TRBV7-9 and TRBJ2-6; D gene uncertain. The CDR3 consists of 15 residues. The ends were cut back, 3 bases at V and 1 base at J, with 7 bases in the middle. The germline V gene encodes CDR1 SEHNR and CDR2 FQNEAQ (reference sequence). CDR3: CASSFGPSGANVLTF. Written as DNA, the CDR3 is TGTGCCAGCAGCTTCGGACCTTCTGGGGCCAACGTCCTGACTTTC.

J is TRBJ1-2 and V is TRBV13, with D unclear. Germline V gene lookup returns CDR1 PRHDT and CDR2 FYEKMQ (reference sequence). Trimming stripped 2 bases from V and 0 bases from J, with 7 bases between. This CDR3 region has 14 residues. CDR3 sequence (DNA): TGTGCCAGCAGCTTACAGGTCACTAACTATGGCTACACCTTC. Translating it yields CASSLQVTNYGYTF.